One sample yielded the 16 T cell receptor beta chains listed below, sequenced in a study of cytomegalovirus exposure and HLA in healthy donors. Primers: 60 Vbeta forward and 13 Jbeta reverse. Sequencing used immunoSEQ multiplex PCR; TCRdb keeps in-frame clones, though not all of them. Of fewer than 140,000 clones in the sample, approximately 71% were seen once. Sequencing was carried out using PBMCs. The receptors were sampled from a man in his forties in good health and CMV-seronegative.

The chain has TRBV2 and TRBJ2-3, with 9 bases that match TRBD2. CDR1 is SNHLY and CDR2 is FYNNEI in the germline V gene. This CDR3 is built from 14 residues. Trimming cost V 6 bases and J 4 bases; bases outside gene matches: 5. CDR3 protein: CASRAAGGSDTQYF. The CDR3 region has the DNA TGTGCCAGCAGAGCCGCGGGGGGGTCAGATACGCAGTATTTT.

The chain joins TRBV11-1 to TRBJ2-5, with a weak D call TRBD1 (6 bases). V lost 1 base, J lost 4 bases, and 13 bases lay in between. Germline CDR1 SGHAT, CDR2 FQDESV (reference sequence). The CDR3 runs 15 residues. The CDR3 coding sequence is TGTGCCAGCAGCTTAGGGGCGACAGGACGAGAGACCCAGTACTTC. This codes for CASSLGATGRETQYF.

The chain combines TRBV2 with TRBJ2-1; the match to TRBD2 covers 10 bases. The CDR3 length is 14 residues. Unmatched junction bases numbered 5, after V lost 4 bases and J lost 8 bases. Germline CDR1 is SNHLY and CDR2 is FYNNEI. Here the CDR3 reads CASSVASGGDEQFF. The CDR3, as DNA: TGTGCCAGCAGTGTCGCTAGCGGGGGCGATGAGCAGTTCTTC.

The rearrangement joins TRBV29-1 to TRBJ1-1; maybe TRBD1 (5 bases). The V end was cut by 7 bases, the J end by 11 bases, with 17 bases between. Germline V lookup: CDR1 SQVTM, CDR2 ANQGSEA. CDR3 size: 11 residues. The chain's CDR3 is CSGIGGEVAFF. The CDR3 DNA follows: TGCAGCGGGATCGGGGGGGAAGTCGCTTTCTTT.

This chain connects TRBV5-1 to TRBJ2-7, with 7 nucleotides matching TRBD2. The CDR3 loop spans 12 amino acids. Looked up from germline, CDR1 is SGHRS and CDR2 is YFSETQ. After removal of 4 bases from V and 7 bases from J, the junction contained 5 bases not matched to a gene. The CDR3 region has the DNA TGCGCCAGCAGCCCCGGGACTAAGGAGCAGTACTTC. Its protein product is CASSPGTKEQYF.

V gene TRBV18 combines with J gene TRBJ1-1, with 7 bases aligning to TRBD1. The CDR3 totals 15 residues. V dropped 6 bases and J dropped 0; count of bases not matched to a gene: 7. Germline CDR1 reads KGHSH; CDR2 reads LQKENI. CDR3 residues: CASSRDSGMNTEAFF. Written as DNA, the CDR3 is TGTGCCAGCTCTCGGGACAGTGGGATGAACACTGAAGCTTTCTTT.

Only a few counts were recorded for this clone. The J gene is TRBJ1-5, the V gene TRBV5-8; D is perhaps TRBD1 (6 bases). CDR3 length equals 16 residues. Germline assignment: CDR1 SGHTS and CDR2 YDEGEE. Trimming removed 4 bases at V and 0 bases at J, with 14 bases between. CDR3 nucleotide sequence: TGTGCCAGCAGCGACGGGACAATTAATAGCAATCAGCCCCAGCATTTT. Its translation is CASSDGTINSNQPQHF.

The rearrangement uses TRBV27 and TRBJ1-2; a possible D gene is TRBD1 (5 bases). The V gene lost 0 bases and the J gene lost 3 bases, with 11 bases spanning the gap. The CDR3 consists of 15 residues. The germline gives CDR1 MNHEY, CDR2 SMNVEV (reference sequence). The CDR3 bases are TGTGCCAGCAGTTTATCAAGTGGGGGGTACTATGGCTACACCTTC. Translated: CASSLSSGGYYGYTF.

This clone was picked up one time. The chain joins TRBV7-9 to TRBJ1-1; TRBD1 might be the D (5 bases). The CDR3 runs 11 residues. Trimming took 5 bases from V and 6 from J, leaving 7 bases between them. The germline V gene encodes CDR1 SEHNR and CDR2 FQNEAQ (reference sequence). The CDR3 region is CASSPGPEAFF. CDR3 bases: TGTGCCAGCAGCCCAGGGCCTGAAGCTTTCTTT.

Concerning this clone itself: Mismatch with germline at one junction end may stem from a read error. The chain's CDR3 is CASSNSQQTGYTF. The DNA for the CDR3 is TGTGCCAGCAGTAACTCACAACAGACTGGCTACACCTTC. The V call is TRBV6-4, the J call TRBJ1-2; D is unresolved. The germline CDR1 and CDR2 sequences are MRHNA and SNTAGT. This CDR3 spans 13 amino acids.

This clone was seen a handful of times. This rearrangement joins TRBV11-2 to TRBJ2-2; TRBD2 matches at 13 bases. V was clipped by 6 bases and J by 7 bases; unmatched bases: 14. Germline loops: CDR1 SGHAT, CDR2 FQNNGV. The CDR3 has 18 residues. CDR3 residues: CASSLPGLAGDRVGELFF. The CDR3 DNA reads TGTGCCAGCAGTTTACCCGGACTAGCGGGGGATAGGGTCGGGGAGCTGTTTTTT.

The chain couples TRBV19 to TRBJ2-2, with D tentatively TRBD1 (6 bases). V lost 11 bases and J lost 6, with 10 bases in between. The germline gives CDR1 LNHDA, CDR2 SQIVND (reference sequence). CDR3 size: 11 residues. The CDR3 spells CAGYRAGELFF. For the CDR3, the DNA is TGTGCCGGGTACAGGGCCGGGGAGCTGTTTTTT.

The rearrangement joins TRBV5-6 to TRBJ2-5; perhaps TRBD1 as D (5 bases). V dropped 0 bases and J dropped 5 bases, with 8 bases sitting between them. Germline lookup yields CDR1 SGHDT and CDR2 YYEEEE. This CDR3 region has 13 residues. CDR3 sequence reads: CASSLAGLETQYF. The CDR3 DNA reads TGTGCCAGCAGCTTGGCAGGGCTGGAGACCCAGTACTTC.

This clone was observed a few times. V and J are TRBV6-5 and TRBJ2-2; the match to TRBD1 covers 10 bases. The V and J ends lost 5 bases and 7 bases, in that order; junction bases with no gene match: 7. Per germline, CDR1 MNHEY and CDR2 SVGAGI. The CDR3 totals 15 residues. CDR3 amino acids: CASSLTGGAGGELFF. In DNA form, the CDR3 reads TGTGCCAGCAGTCTGACAGGGGGCGCCGGCGGGGAGCTGTTTTTT.

The V and J genes are TRBV10-1 and TRBJ1-2, with 7 nucleotides matching TRBD1. Trimming at V came to 6 bases and at J to 4 bases, leaving 5 bases not matched to a gene. This CDR3 comprises 13 residues. Germline CDR1 reads WNHNN; CDR2 reads SYGVQD (reference sequence). CDR3 DNA sequence: TGCGCCAGCAGGAACCGGGACAGCTATGGCTACACCTTC. Its protein is CASRNRDSYGYTF.

This clone showed up just a few times. V usage is TRBV5-1 and J usage is TRBJ1-5, with TRBD1 matching over 7 bases. This CDR3 has 18 amino acids. V lost 5 bases to trimming and J lost 0 bases; unmatched junction nucleotides: 14. The germline gives CDR1 SGHRS, CDR2 YFSETQ. CDR3 protein: CASSLLMAGGGSNQPQHF. DNA for the CDR3: TGCGCCAGCAGTCTATTGATGGCAGGGGGTGGTAGCAATCAGCCCCAGCATTTT.